The following is a TCR beta chain sequence with its context. As yet, its antigen is unknown. The data derive from a study of CD8 T cells in ankylosing spondylitis. Library preparation for TCR beta used quantitative 5'-RACE with molecular barcodes. One entry per CDR3 protein, called by TCRdb with MiXCR from the 5' RACE reads. The sample records some 800,000 distinct CDR3 sequences, approximately 12% being singletons. Study-wide results and limits: Clones linked to disease were reported to show significant enrichment in matched ankylosing spondylitis synovial fluid. Several of the motif variants were reported before in synovial fluid and blood from reactive arthritis. A motif in TCR beta, a set of fewer than ten highly homologous variants, appeared characteristic of ankylosing spondylitis blood.

Germline loops: CDR1 DFQATT, CDR2 SNEGSKA (reference sequence). The CDR3 extends over 17 amino acids. After removal of 2 bases from V and 0 bases from J, the junction contained 5 bases not matched to a gene. The sequence was obtained from a male donor with ankylosing spondylitis. The chain recombines TRBV20-1 with TRBJ2-1, with 12 bases that match TRBD2. Material: blood, either unsorted or a sorted T cell fraction (not recorded which). The CDR3 nucleotides read TGCAGTGCTAGACCCGGACTAGCGGGATTCTCCTACAATGAGCAGTTCTTC. It yields the protein CSARPGLAGFSYNEQFF.